Presented here are 30 T cell receptor beta chains from one specimen sequenced in a study of vaccination effects on CD4 cells after COVID-19. Measured with immunoSEQ multiplex PCR; TCRdb has only the in-frame clones, and not every one. Among 20,000 to 30,000 clones listed, roughly 79% were seen once. For these TCRs, the target antigens are not known. Viral peptide pools were used in the ViraFEST assay to expand antigen-specific CD4+ T cells, and sequencing came afterward. At the end of nine to ten days of culture, CD4+ T cells were isolated. The cohort was immunized with two doses of either the BNT162b2 or mRNA-1273 vaccine. The sequencing used CD4+ T cells from PBMCs cultured with SARS-CoV-2 spike peptides, collected after COVID-19 vaccination. These receptors all stem from a human donor who received a COVID-19 vaccine. Some clones in this sample may be carry-over from other donors' samples.

This CDR3 is CASSRQGSDQETQYF. Written as DNA, the CDR3 is TGCGCCAGCAGTCGGCAGGGGAGCGACCAAGAGACCCAGTACTTC. This chain links TRBV5-1 with TRBJ2-5, with a tentative D call TRBD1 (6 bases). V gave up 5 bases and J gave up 0 bases, with 14 bases separating them. The CDR3 runs to 15 residues. Germline values: CDR1 SGHRS, CDR2 YFSETQ.

V and J are TRBV23-1 and TRBJ2-7; 8 bases fit TRBD1. TRBV23-1 is filed as an ORF, its function uncertain. The CDR3 is 15 amino acids. Unmatched junction bases numbered 9, after V lost 6 bases and J lost 2 bases. The CDR3 nucleotides are TGCGCCAGCAGCCACCAGGACAGGGCTGCCTACGAGCAGTACGTC. The encoded protein is CASSHQDRAAYEQYV.

This clone was found once. The J gene is TRBJ1-2, the V gene TRBV28, with D possibly being TRBD1 (5 bases). Germline CDR1 MDHEN, CDR2 SYDVKM. Trimming took 4 bases from V and 7 from J, leaving 19 bases between them. The CDR3 sequence is 15 residues long. The CDR3 region has the DNA TGTGCCAGCAGTTCCCCCATAGGGTTGGGACCTGGCTACACCTTC. Translated: CASSSPIGLGPGYTF.

The chain has TRBV7-9 and TRBJ1-2, with D unclear. CDR3 length: 12 amino acids. The V gene lost 10 bases and the J gene lost 2 bases, with 11 bases spanning the gap. CDR1 is SEHNR, CDR2 FQNEAQ, per germline (reference sequence). CDR3 sequence: CATSAGNYGYTF. The CDR3 DNA is TGTGCCACCTCGGCGGGCAACTATGGCTACACCTTC. Full variable domain (remainder filled in from reference TRBV7-9 and TRBJ1-2): DTGVSQNPRHKITKRGQNVTFRCDPISEHNRLYWYRQTLGQGPEFLTYFQNEAQLEKSRLLSDRFSAERPKGSFSTLEIQRTEQGDSAMYLCATSAGNYGYTFGSGTRLTVV.

The chain uses TRBV29-1 and TRBJ1-2; perhaps TRBD1 as D (5 bases). This CDR3 comprises 14 residues. Between the trimmed V and J ends, which lost 7 bases and 4 bases, there was a span of 19 bases. CDR1 and CDR2 from the germline V gene are SQVTM and ANQGSEA. The CDR3 sequence is CSARGQGTLYGYTF. DNA of the CDR3: TGCAGCGCCCGGGGCCAGGGTACCCTCTATGGCTACACCTTC.

This chain joins TRBV6-2 or TRBV6-3 and TRBJ2-1; no reliable D call. Deletions cut 5 bases from V and 2 bases from J, with 4 bases between. The germline V gene has CDR1 MNHEY and CDR2 SVGEGT. The CDR3 has 12 residues. CDR3 protein: CASSTTYNEQFF. CDR3 DNA sequence: TGTGCCAGCAGTACGACCTACAATGAGCAGTTCTTC.

The V and J genes are TRBV28 and TRBJ1-5; D is unresolved. V was clipped by 3 bases and J by 6 bases, with 6 bases between them. The CDR3 has 12 amino acids. In germline, CDR1 is MDHEN, CDR2 SYDVKM. The CDR3 loop is CASSFIGQPQHF. The CDR3, as DNA: TGTGCCAGCAGTTTTATTGGTCAGCCCCAGCATTTT.

The J gene is TRBJ2-2, the V gene TRBV4-1, with 7 bases lining up with TRBD2. The J segment lost 2 bases and the V segment lost 7 bases, leaving 4 bases of the junction unmatched. Germline V lookup: CDR1 MGHRA, CDR2 YSYEKL. The CDR3 has 14 amino acids. The CDR3 region has the DNA TGCGCCAGCAAGGCGGGGGTTAACACCGGGGAGCTGTTTTTT. As protein: CASKAGVNTGELFF.

The V gene is TRBV29-1, the J gene TRBJ1-1; tentatively, D is TRBD1 (6 bases). V dropped 7 bases and J dropped 2 bases, with 11 bases sitting between them. In germline, CDR1 is SQVTM, CDR2 ANQGSEA. The CDR3 covers 12 residues. Here the CDR3 reads CSAKTGNTEAFF. The CDR3 DNA reads TGCAGCGCGAAGACAGGCAACACTGAAGCTTTCTTT.

The table lists this clone with a count of one. V usage is TRBV25-1 and J usage is TRBJ1-4, with TRBD1 matching over 8 bases. Trimming at V came to 1 base and at J to 5 bases, leaving 3 bases not matched to a gene. The germline V gene encodes CDR1 MGHDK and CDR2 SYGVNS. The CDR3 loop spans 15 amino acids. This chain's CDR3 is CASSESAGGNEKLFF. CDR3 DNA sequence: TGTGCCAGCAGTGAATCGGCAGGGGGCAATGAAAAACTGTTTTTT.

The chain uses TRBV20-1 and TRBJ1-4; weak D call: TRBD1 (5 bases). This CDR3 spans 12 amino acids. CDR1 is DFQATT, CDR2 SNEGSKA, per germline (reference sequence). Trimming took 3 bases from V and 5 from J, leaving 7 bases between them. Here the CDR3 DNA reads TGCAGTGCTAGTAGGGACAATGAAAAACTGTTTTTT. It codes for CSASRDNEKLFF.

The chain recombines TRBV2 with TRBJ1-1; D might be TRBD1 (6 bases). The germline CDR1 and CDR2 sequences are SNHLY and FYNNEI. V dropped 7 bases and J dropped 1 base, with 10 bases sitting between them. CDR3 size: 13 residues. The CDR3 coding sequence is TGTGCCAGCACCCCGGACAGGAACACTGAAGCTTTCTTT. As protein: CASTPDRNTEAFF.

This chain uses TRBV9 with TRBJ2-7, with a tentative D call TRBD1 (6 bases). The CDR3 is 15 amino acids. In germline, CDR1 is SGDLS, CDR2 YYNGEE. Trimming took 5 bases from V and 5 from J, leaving 20 bases between them. CDR3 bases: TGTGCCAGCAGTGGCCTCAGGGGAATCCCAGACGAGCAGTACGTC. The encoded protein is CASSGLRGIPDEQYV.

This clone was recorded only once. The J gene is TRBJ2-1, the V gene TRBV5-1, with TRBD2 matching over 9 bases. Germline CDR1 SGHRS, CDR2 YFSETQ. Losses at the gene ends were 5 bases for V and 0 bases for J; bases not matched to a gene: 3. The CDR3 length is 15 residues. The CDR3 spells CASRVSGGSYNEQFF. DNA for the CDR3: TGCGCCAGCAGGGTTAGCGGGGGCTCCTACAATGAGCAGTTCTTC.

Worth noting for this clone: The sample carries other DNA sequences with the same CDR3. The V gene is TRBV7-2, the J gene TRBJ2-2, with D hard to call. V shed 2 bases and J shed 8 bases, with 3 bases lying between them. The V gene's germline CDR1 is SGHTA and CDR2 FQGNSA. The CDR3 contains 11 residues. Here the CDR3 DNA reads TGTGCCAGCAGCTTAAGAGGGGAGCTGTTTTTT. Amino acid sequence: CASSLRGELFF.

The chain couples TRBV28 to TRBJ2-4, with D perhaps assigned TRBD1 or TRBD2 (6 bases each). The CDR3 runs 14 residues. Trimming shortened V by 6 bases and J by 2 bases, and 11 bases separated the two germline ends. Germline CDR1 MDHEN, CDR2 SYDVKM. For the CDR3, the DNA is TGTGCCAGCAGCGGAGGGGGGACCAAAAACATTCAGTACTTC. Its protein is CASSGGGTKNIQYF.

V and J are TRBV5-1 and TRBJ2-3; 12 nucleotides line up with TRBD2. This CDR3 comprises 16 residues. After removal of 4 bases from V and 4 bases from J, the junction contained 7 bases not matched to a gene. Germline assignment: CDR1 SGHRS and CDR2 YFSETQ. CDR3 amino acids: CASSPGLAGMPDTQYF. The CDR3 coding sequence is TGCGCCAGCAGCCCCGGACTAGCGGGGATGCCAGATACGCAGTATTTT.

The rearrangement joins TRBV2 to TRBJ2-5, with no clear D. The germline CDR1 and CDR2 sequences are SNHLY and FYNNEI. Trimming took off 3 bases at V and 7 bases at J, with 9 bases between the two ends. The CDR3 loop spans 12 amino acids. In DNA form, the CDR3 reads TGTGCCAGCAGTGATTTAGAGTGGACCCAGTACTTC. It codes for CASSDLEWTQYF.

The chain employs TRBV2 and TRBJ1-5; a possible D gene is TRBD1 (6 bases). Looked up from germline, CDR1 is SNHLY and CDR2 is FYNNEI. This CDR3 spans 15 amino acids. V lost 3 bases and J 6 bases, leaving 15 bases between the germline ends. The CDR3 region is CASSEQGMLGQPQHF. CDR3 in DNA: TGTGCCAGCAGTGAGCAGGGGATGTTAGGTCAGCCCCAGCATTTT.

V gene TRBV4-1 combines with J gene TRBJ1-2; D gene unclear. Per the germline V gene, CDR1 is MGHRA and CDR2 is YSYEKL. The CDR3 contains 14 residues. V was cut by 1 base and J by 7 bases, with 13 bases left in between. The CDR3 here is CASSQALARSGYTF. As DNA, the CDR3 is TGCGCCAGCAGCCAAGCGTTGGCTCGGAGTGGCTACACCTTC.

V usage is TRBV6-1 and J usage is TRBJ2-7; D is ambiguous. CDR1 and CDR2 from the germline V gene are MNHNS and SASEGT. The CDR3 covers 13 residues. V dropped 3 bases and J dropped 2 bases, with 8 bases sitting between them. The CDR3 DNA sequence: TGTGCCAGCAGTGATATGGTTACCTACGAGCAGTACTTC. Amino acids: CASSDMVTYEQYF.

CDR3: CSVGTDHYEQYV. The CDR3 DNA sequence: TGCAGCGTTGGGACAGACCATTACGAGCAGTACGTC. This chain connects TRBV29-1 to TRBJ2-7; a possible D gene is TRBD1 (6 bases). Germline assignment: CDR1 SQVTM and CDR2 ANQGSEA. This CDR3 has 12 amino acids. Trimming left V 4 bases short and J 4 bases short, with 11 bases between.

The chain employs TRBV6-5 and TRBJ2-3, with unresolved D. There are 11 residues in the CDR3. The germline V and J ends were trimmed by 3 bases and 7 bases, with 5 bases remaining between them. Germline V gene data show CDR1 as MNHEY and CDR2 as SVGAGI. Written as DNA, the CDR3 is TGTGCCAGCAGTTATTCCCATACGCAGTATTTT. Its translation: CASSYSHTQYF.

This clone is a singleton in its sample. This rearrangement joins TRBV6-2 or TRBV6-3 to TRBJ2-3; 10 nucleotides align to TRBD2. The ends lost 2 bases at V and 4 bases at J; junction bases unmatched: 3. From germline, CDR1 is MNHEY and CDR2 SVGEGT. This CDR3 has 15 amino acids. CDR3 nucleotide sequence: TGTGCCAGCAGTTACAGCGGGGGGGCAGCAGATACGCAGTATTTT. Translation: CASSYSGGAADTQYF.

The CDR3 here is CASSLVSLGDSEQYF. CDR3 in DNA: TGTGCCAGCAGCTTAGTGTCCCTCGGGGATAGCGAGCAGTACTTC. The chain employs TRBV7-8 and TRBJ2-7; maybe TRBD2 (5 bases). Germline CDR1 and CDR2: SGHVS and FQNEAQ. Trimming shortened V by 1 base and J by 6 bases, and 16 bases separated the two germline ends. The CDR3 has 15 residues.

This clone was detected a few times. The chain links TRBV9 to TRBJ2-1; TRBD1 is a possible D gene (6 bases). V was trimmed by 4 bases and J by 6 bases, leaving 11 bases between them. Germline values: CDR1 SGDLS, CDR2 YYNGEE. The CDR3 loop spans 13 amino acids. In DNA form, the CDR3 reads TGTGCCAGCAGCACCAACAGGGCCAATGAGCAGTTCTTC. It translates to CASSTNRANEQFF.

The chain links TRBV6-1 to TRBJ1-2; possibly TRBD1 for D (6 bases). V was cut by 3 bases and J by 4 bases, with 15 bases left in between. The V gene's germline CDR1 is MNHNS and CDR2 SASEGT. The length of the CDR3 is 15 residues. CDR3 bases: TGTGCCAGCAGTGACAACAGCAAAGGGGGCTATGGCTACACCTTC. Amino acids: CASSDNSKGGYGYTF.

The chain uses TRBV30 and TRBJ1-5; TRBD1 aligns across 11 bases. The ends lost 5 bases at V and 6 bases at J; junction bases unmatched: 6. The CDR3 contains 14 residues. Germline-derived CDR1 and CDR2 are GTSNPN and SVGIG (reference sequence). As DNA, the CDR3 is TGTGCCTGGGGGGGACAGGGGGTTAGTCAGCCCCAGCATTTT. Its protein is CAWGGQGVSQPQHF.

The V gene is TRBV2, the J gene TRBJ2-7, with 9 bases that match TRBD1. Germline V lookup: CDR1 SNHLY, CDR2 FYNNEI. The ends lost 3 bases at V and 3 bases at J; junction bases unmatched: 9. This CDR3 is built from 16 residues. The CDR3 sequence is CASSEGLGTGYYEQYV. The DNA of the CDR3 is TGTGCCAGCAGTGAGGGGTTAGGGACAGGGTACTACGAGCAGTACGTC.

A word on this clone: Other nucleotide sequences in the sample specify the same CDR3. The CDR3 sequence: CASRDRGETQYF. In nucleotides, the CDR3 is TGTGCCAGCAGAGACAGGGGGGAGACCCAGTACTTC. V and J are TRBV2 and TRBJ2-5; the match to TRBD1 covers 9 bases. V lost 6 bases to trimming and J lost 5 bases; unmatched junction nucleotides: 1. CDR1 and CDR2 from the germline V gene are SNHLY and FYNNEI. The CDR3 runs 12 residues.